This passage covers 25 T cell receptor beta chains from one sample sequenced in a study of shared clonotypes between healthy human individuals. Sequencing used immunoSEQ multiplex PCR; TCRdb keeps in-frame clones, though not all of them. The data show about 1,800,000 clones, just under 95% seen once. As defined, naive CD8 cells were CD45RO-negative and positively selected for CCR7, with terminally differentiated effector memory CD45RA+ cells excluded. The sample consisted of naive CD8+ T cells sorted from blood. Receptors were obtained from a man younger than 30 in good health.

The genes are TRBV4-3 and TRBJ2-7, with 10 bases matching TRBD1. J was trimmed by 5 bases and V by 0 bases; bases with no gene match: 4. Germline CDR1 and CDR2: LGHNA and YSLEER. This CDR3 has 15 residues. The DNA of the CDR3 is TGCGCCAGCAGCCAAGATAAGACAGGGGGCCACGAGCAGTACTTC. Translation: CASSQDKTGGHEQYF.

Worth noting for this clone: Other DNA sequences in this sample translate to the same CDR3. This chain links TRBV4-1 with TRBJ2-7, with 12 bases that match TRBD2. This CDR3 contains 16 residues. Trimming took 4 bases from V and 1 from J; bases not matched to a gene: 5. Germline V gene sequence: CDR1 MGHRA, CDR2 YSYEKL. In DNA form, the CDR3 reads TGCGCCAGCAGCCTAAGACTAGCGGGGGTATCCTACGAGCAGTACTTC. Translated: CASSLRLAGVSYEQYF.

This clone was picked up a small number of times. The V call is TRBV2, the J call TRBJ1-5, with D unresolved. This CDR3 spans 11 amino acids. In germline, CDR1 is SNHLY, CDR2 FYNNEI. V lost 3 bases, J lost 6 bases, and 3 bases lay in between. The CDR3 nucleotides read TGTGCCAGCAGTGACAGTCAGCCCCAGCATTTT. This encodes CASSDSQPQHF.

The chain couples TRBV9 to TRBJ2-5; TRBD1 or TRBD2 may be the D gene (6 bases each). CDR3 length: 13 amino acids. The germline V gene has CDR1 SGDLS and CDR2 YYNGEE. The V and J ends lost 4 bases and 5 bases respectively, with 12 bases between them. CDR3 region: CASSPFGGETQYF. CDR3 in DNA: TGTGCCAGCAGCCCGTTCGGGGGCGAGACCCAGTACTTC.

The chain uses TRBV6-6 and TRBJ2-1, with D maybe TRBD1 (6 bases). The germline V gene encodes CDR1 MNHNY and CDR2 SVGAGI (reference sequence). Trimming took off 0 bases at V and 8 bases at J, with 17 bases between the two ends. The CDR3 length is 16 residues. DNA of the CDR3: TGTGCCAGCAGTTACTCGAAGTCAGGGGAGAAGGATGAGCAGTTCTTC. Translating gives CASSYSKSGEKDEQFF.

The chain has TRBV30 and TRBJ1-5; weak D call: TRBD1 (6 bases). Trimming removed 2 bases at V and 0 bases at J, with 8 bases between. The CDR3 extends over 14 amino acids. Germline V gene sequence: CDR1 GTSNPN, CDR2 SVGIG (reference sequence). CDR3 nucleotide sequence: TGTGCCTGGAGTAGGACAGCTAGCAATCAGCCCCAGCATTTT. Translated: CAWSRTASNQPQHF. The complete variable domain, with remaining parts taken from reference TRBV30 and TRBJ1-5, reads SQTIHQWPATLVQPVGSPLSLECTVEGTSNPNLYWYRQAAGRGLQLLFYSVGIGQISSEVPQNLSASRPQDRQFILSSKKLLLSDSGFYLCAWSRTASNQPQHFGDGTRLSIL.

This chain connects TRBV27 to TRBJ1-1; D remains unclear. This CDR3 has 16 residues. CDR1 and CDR2 (germline): MNHEY, SMNVEV (reference sequence). Trimming removed 2 bases from V and 5 bases from J, with 18 bases in between. The CDR3 DNA follows: TGTGCCAGCAGTTTAGTAGCTTCGCCTGGTGGGACTGAAGCTTTCTTT. Protein product: CASSLVASPGGTEAFF.

The J gene is TRBJ1-2, the V gene TRBV7-9; possibly TRBD1 for D (5 bases). The germline CDR1 and CDR2 sequences are SEHNR and FQNEAQ (reference sequence). V shed 4 bases and J shed 2 bases, with 14 bases lying between them. The CDR3 contains 15 residues. The DNA of the CDR3 is TGTGCCAGCAGCTCACCAGGGTCAGGGAACTATGGCTACACCTTC. Protein sequence: CASSSPGSGNYGYTF. Combining the CDR3 with reference TRBV7-9 and TRBJ1-2 gives the whole variable domain DTGVSQNPRHKITKRGQNVTFRCDPISEHNRLYWYRQTLGQGPEFLTYFQNEAQLEKSRLLSDRFSAERPKGSFSTLEIQRTEQGDSAMYLCASSSPGSGNYGYTFGSGTRLTVV.

This sequence joins TRBV4-1 and TRBJ2-1; a weak D match, TRBD2 (6 bases). Germline CDR1 and CDR2: MGHRA and YSYEKL. V lost 4 bases and J lost 1, with 11 bases in between. This CDR3 spans 15 amino acids. The CDR3, as DNA: TGCGCCAGCAGCCCTTCCGGGAGATCCTACAATGAGCAGTTCTTC. Translated: CASSPSGRSYNEQFF.

The J gene is TRBJ2-1, the V gene TRBV29-1; 10 bases fit TRBD2. This CDR3 spans 15 amino acids. V was pared by 1 base and J by 8 bases, with 8 bases of the junction left unmatched. Germline V lookup: CDR1 SQVTM, CDR2 ANQGSEA. CDR3 DNA sequence: TGCAGCGTTGAAGGTTCTAGCGGGAGTTTCGATGAGCAGTTCTTC. Translating it yields CSVEGSSGSFDEQFF.

V and J are TRBV19 and TRBJ1-6; D is ambiguous. The germline gives CDR1 LNHDA, CDR2 SQIVND (reference sequence). The CDR3 has 12 residues. Trimming removed 7 bases from V and 7 bases from J, with 8 bases in between. The chain's CDR3 is CASNPGNSPLHF. In DNA form, the CDR3 reads TGTGCCAGTAACCCAGGAAATTCACCCCTCCACTTT.

Comments on this clone: This specimen includes other DNA sequences encoding the same CDR3. The chain combines TRBV27 with TRBJ1-4; D unclear. The germline V gene has CDR1 MNHEY and CDR2 SMNVEV (reference sequence). CDR3 length: 13 residues. Trimming pared 2 bases from V and 4 bases from J, leaving 5 bases between. Written as DNA, the CDR3 is TGTGCCAGCAGTTTAACCTTTAATGAAAAACTGTTTTTT. As protein: CASSLTFNEKLFF. The variable domain in full, with the rest retrieved from reference TRBV27 and TRBJ1-4, is EAQVTQNPRYLITVTGKKLTVTCSQNMNHEYMSWYRQDPGLGLRQIYYSMNVEVTDKGDVPEGYKVSRKEKRNFPLILESPSPNQTSLYFCASSLTFNEKLFFGSGTQLSVL.

This chain connects TRBV7-3 to TRBJ2-7, with 10 bases matching TRBD2. After removal of 5 bases from V and 4 bases from J, the junction contained 8 bases not matched to a gene. CDR3 length: 15 amino acids. CDR1 SGHTA and CDR2 FQGTGA come from the germline V gene. CDR3 amino acids: CASSPGPGLAYEQYF. CDR3 nucleotides: TGTGCCAGCAGCCCTGGCCCGGGACTAGCGTACGAGCAGTACTTC.

The rearrangement uses TRBV10-3 and TRBJ1-1; 7 nucleotides align to TRBD1. Trimming took 8 bases from V and 1 from J; bases not matched to a gene: 7. The CDR3 loop spans 14 amino acids. CDR1 is ENHRY and CDR2 is SYGVKD in the germline V gene. This chain's CDR3 is CAIGETGTNTEAFF. The CDR3 bases are TGTGCCATCGGGGAGACAGGGACGAACACTGAAGCTTTCTTT.

V and J are TRBV4-3 and TRBJ2-7, with TRBD2 matching 10 bases. Germline V lookup: CDR1 LGHNA, CDR2 YSLEER. V shed 1 base, J shed 3 bases, and the junction held 6 bases outside the gene matches. CDR3 size: 16 residues. CDR3 amino acids: CASSQGALAGVYEQYF. In DNA, the CDR3 is TGCGCCAGCAGCCAAGGTGCCCTAGCGGGAGTCTACGAGCAGTACTTC.

This clone was recorded once. Other DNA sequences in the same sample also yield this CDR3. The chain couples TRBV30 to TRBJ2-3; D perhaps matches TRBD2 (6 bases). V shed 2 bases and J shed 4 bases, with 7 bases lying between them. The germline gives CDR1 GTSNPN, CDR2 SVGIG (reference sequence). The CDR3 sequence is 12 residues long. The CDR3 loop is CAWSSGADTQYF. In DNA form, the CDR3 reads TGTGCCTGGAGTTCGGGGGCAGATACGCAGTATTTT.

This clone was seen a single time. This chain links TRBV11-3 with TRBJ1-1, with D possibly being TRBD1 (5 bases). Germline V gene sequence: CDR1 SGHNT, CDR2 YENEEA. This CDR3 spans 16 amino acids. V was trimmed by 3 bases and J by 1 base, leaving 15 bases between them. The CDR3 here is CASSLRGESWNTEAFF. The DNA for the CDR3 is TGTGCCAGCAGCTTGAGGGGTGAAAGTTGGAACACTGAAGCTTTCTTT.

The rearrangement uses TRBV7-9 and TRBJ2-1; TRBD2 aligns across 10 bases. V lost 11 bases, J lost 5 bases, and 9 bases stayed unmatched. The germline V gene has CDR1 SEHNR and CDR2 FQNEAQ (reference sequence). The CDR3 loop spans 14 amino acids. The CDR3 loop reads CAVIAGGLDNEQFF. The DNA for the CDR3 is TGTGCCGTTATAGCGGGGGGACTCGACAATGAGCAGTTCTTC.

The rearrangement links TRBV10-3 to TRBJ2-7, with D perhaps TRBD2 (6 bases). Germline V gene data show CDR1 as ENHRY and CDR2 as SYGVKD. The CDR3 spans 14 residues. The germline V and J ends were trimmed by 4 bases and 7 bases, with 17 bases remaining between them. The CDR3 bases are TGTGCCATCAGTGGTCTAGGGGACTCCGAAGAGCAGTACTTC. Its translation is CAISGLGDSEEQYF.

The CDR3, as DNA: TGTGCCAGCAGCTCTGAGGGGAATGGCTACACCTTC. Its protein is CASSSEGNGYTF. The J gene is TRBJ1-2, the V gene TRBV7-9; D is perhaps TRBD1 (5 bases). Between the trimmed V and J ends, which lost 4 bases and 6 bases, there was a span of 9 bases. The germline CDR1 and CDR2 sequences are SEHNR and FQNEAQ (reference sequence). The CDR3 spans 12 residues.

The chain joins TRBV29-1 to TRBJ2-1, with 13 bases matching TRBD2. Per the germline V gene, CDR1 is SQVTM and CDR2 is ANQGSEA. The ends lost 6 bases at V and 3 bases at J; junction bases unmatched: 5. This CDR3 region has 15 residues. The chain's CDR3 is CSVKLAGGHYNEQFF. The CDR3 DNA follows: TGCAGCGTCAAACTAGCGGGAGGGCACTACAATGAGCAGTTCTTC.

This clone has just a few counts. The rearrangement uses TRBV11-2 and TRBJ2-7; D perhaps matches TRBD2 (7 bases). This CDR3 is 15 amino acids long. Germline CDR1 reads SGHAT; CDR2 reads FQNNGV. The ends were cut back, 4 bases at V and 6 bases at J, with 19 bases in the middle. The CDR3 bases are TGTGCCAGCAGCTCCTGGCAGCCAGGGGAGGGCGAGCAGTACTTC. It translates to CASSSWQPGEGEQYF. The full variable domain, its missing parts supplied by reference TRBV11-2 and TRBJ2-7, is EAGVAQSPRYKIIEKRQSVAFWCNPISGHATLYWYQQILGQGPKLLIQFQNNGVVDDSQLPKDRFSAERLKGVDSTLKIQPAKLEDSAVYLCASSSWQPGEGEQYFGPGTRLTVT.

The chain employs TRBV11-3 and TRBJ2-7, with 8 nucleotides matching TRBD2. Germline V gene sequence: CDR1 SGHNT, CDR2 YENEEA. Germline trimming cut 3 bases from V and 3 bases from J; bases unmatched to any gene: 10. The CDR3 sequence is 16 residues long. CDR3 residues: CASSLKLAGIRYEQYF. In DNA form, the CDR3 reads TGTGCCAGCAGCTTGAAGCTAGCGGGCATCCGCTACGAGCAGTACTTC. Combining the CDR3 with reference TRBV11-3 and TRBJ2-7 gives the whole variable domain EAGVVQSPRYKIIEKKQPVAFWCNPISGHNTLYWYLQNLGQGPELLIRYENEEAVDDSQLPKDRFSAERLKGVDSTLKIQPAELGDSAVYLCASSLKLAGIRYEQYFGPGTRLTVT.

The rearrangement joins TRBV6-1 to TRBJ1-5; D possibly corresponds to TRBD1 (5 bases). V lost 2 bases to trimming and J lost 6 bases, with 14 bases between them. The CDR3 is made up of 15 amino acids. The germline V gene has CDR1 MNHNS and CDR2 SASEGT. The CDR3 loop reads CASSEYVRDGQPQHF. The CDR3 DNA reads as TGTGCCAGCAGTGAATACGTCAGGGACGGTCAGCCCCAGCATTTT.

This chain uses TRBV5-6 with TRBJ2-5; TRBD1 aligns across 10 bases. The germline gives CDR1 SGHDT, CDR2 YYEEEE. V lost 1 base and J lost 3; bases outside the gene matches: 3. CDR3 size: 15 residues. The CDR3 spells CASSLSGQGEETQYF. The CDR3 coding sequence is TGTGCCAGCAGCTTGTCAGGACAGGGGGAAGAGACCCAGTACTTC.